This is a list of T cell receptor beta chains from one sample in a study of OX40 agonist ivuxolimab in advanced cancers. Some clones are missing from TCRdb's copy, which holds only in-frame ones; the method was immunoSEQ multiplex PCR. The sample includes tens of thousands of clones, 70% to 85% of them seen just once. The sample was CD4+ or CD8+ T cells sorted from blood, taken in a trial of the OX40 agonist ivuxolimab. The origin of the receptors is an adult with an advanced solid tumor such as melanoma, head and neck, liver or kidney cancer. Both conserved end residues are part of each CDR3. D genes are given only for firm matches. Clone sizes are given selectively: once, few, many, or a class where the clone is expanded.

j_gene	d_gene	abundance	v_gene	CDR3aa	CDR3nt
TRBJ2-1	-	once	TRBV5-8	CASSRRSGAYNEQFF	TGTGCCAGCAGCCGTAGGAGCGGTGCCTACAATGAGCAGTTCTTC
TRBJ1-2	-	-	TRBV25-1	CASSPSPNYGYTF	TGTGCCAGCAGCCCCAGCCCTAACTATGGCTACACCTTC
TRBJ2-1	-	-	TRBV19	CASSPGVWNEQFF	TGTGCCAGTAGCCCAGGCGTGTGGAATGAGCAGTTCTTC
TRBJ1-1	-	-	TRBV2	CASSRDPNTEAFF	TGTGCCAGCAGTCGGGACCCGAACACTGAAGCTTTCTTT
TRBJ1-6	TRBD1	-	TRBV7-2	CASSPLAGGQNSPLHF	TGTGCCAGCAGCCCCTTGGCAGGGGGCCAAAATTCACCCCTCCACTTT
TRBJ1-4	-	-	TRBV6-1	CASSTDPGGKLFF	TGTGCCAGCAGTACGGACCCTGGGGGAAAACTGTTTTTT
TRBJ1-2	TRBD1	-	TRBV5-1	CASSSRTGYSGYTF	TGCGCCAGCAGCTCGCGGACAGGGTACTCTGGCTACACCTTC
TRBJ2-2	TRBD2	-	TRBV28	CASSLMSGRIPGELFF	TGTGCCAGCAGTTTGATGAGCGGGAGAATCCCCGGGGAGCTGTTTTTT
TRBJ1-2	TRBD1	-	TRBV6-4	CASRQGTDYGYTF	TGTGCCAGCAGACAGGGGACTGACTATGGCTACACCTTC
TRBJ1-4	TRBD1	-	TRBV2	CASRTRTGEMGKLFF	TGTGCCAGCAGGACTCGGACAGGGGAAATGGGAAAACTGTTTTTT
TRBJ2-4	-	-	TRBV21-1	CASSKPRNFFGDIQYF	TGTGCCAGCAGCAAACCGAGGAATTTCTTCGGAGACATTCAGTACTTC
TRBJ2-1	-	-	TRBV5-6	CASSWLAAQPNEQFF	TGTGCCAGCAGCTGGCTAGCAGCACAACCCAATGAGCAGTTCTTC
TRBJ2-7	-	-	TRBV7-2	CASSLVPESYEQYF	TGTGCCAGCAGCTTAGTTCCGGAGTCCTACGAGCAGTACTTC
TRBJ2-7	-	-	TRBV5-6	CASSLEGAYEQYF	TGTGCCAGCAGCTTGGAGGGAGCCTACGAGCAGTACTTC
TRBJ1-1	-	few	TRBV14	CASSQERRIGTEAFF	TGTGCCAGCAGCCAAGAGCGACGAATTGGGACTGAAGCTTTCTTT
TRBJ2-2	-	-	TRBV6-1	CASSESRRGNTGELFF	TGTGCCAGCAGTGAAAGTAGGCGGGGAAACACCGGGGAGCTGTTTTTT
TRBJ2-7	TRBD1	few	TRBV27	CASSSNYRGLSYEQYF	TGTGCCAGCAGTTCGAACTACAGGGGGCTCTCCTACGAGCAGTACTTC
TRBJ2-3	-	-	TRBV27	CASSLYPTDTQYF	TGTGCCAGCAGTTTATACCCCACAGATACGCAGTATTTT
TRBJ2-3	TRBD1	few	TRBV6-1	CASSEAGTGAADTQYF	TGTGCCAGCAGTGAAGCTGGGACAGGGGCGGCAGATACGCAGTATTTT
TRBJ2-1	-	few	TRBV15	CATSRGTSSNEQFF	TGTGCCACCAGCAGAGGGACTTCCAGCAATGAGCAGTTCTTC
TRBJ2-7	TRBD2	-	TRBV6-6	CASRTSGRSDEQYF	TGTGCCAGCAGGACTAGCGGGCGTTCCGACGAGCAGTACTTC
TRBJ2-6	TRBD2	-	TRBV19	CASRPLAGGGGANVLTF	TGTGCCAGTAGACCACTAGCGGGAGGGGGCGGGGCCAACGTCCTGACTTTC
TRBJ2-3	TRBD2	-	TRBV5-1	CASSFLGRTDTQYF	TGCGCCAGCAGCTTCCTCGGGAGGACAGATACGCAGTATTTT
TRBJ2-7	-	-	TRBV18	CASSPQGNEQYF	TGTGCCAGCTCACCCCAGGGGAACGAGCAGTACTTC
TRBJ2-2	-	-	TRBV18	CASSPPDGRNTGELFF	TGTGCCAGCTCACCCCCTGATGGGAGGAACACCGGGGAGCTGTTTTTT
TRBJ2-7	-	once	TRBV11-3	CASSLRGLSYEQYF	TGTGCCAGCAGCTTAAGAGGACTCTCCTACGAGCAGTACTTC
TRBJ1-1	TRBD1	once	TRBV6-5	CASSGRQGMNTEAFF	TGTGCCAGCAGTGGCCGACAGGGGATGAACACTGAAGCTTTCTTT
TRBJ2-1	TRBD1	-	TRBV15	CATSSYAGTVDNEQFF	TGTGCCACCAGCAGTTACGCCGGGACAGTTGACAATGAGCAGTTCTTC
TRBJ1-2	-	-	TRBV7-2	CASSLARTGEGGYTF	TGTGCCAGCAGCTTAGCCCGGACGGGTGAGGGTGGCTACACCTTC
TRBJ2-3	-	-	TRBV5-6	CASRAYTDTQYF	TGTGCCAGCCGCGCATACACAGATACGCAGTATTTT
TRBJ2-3	-	-	TRBV19	CASRGTRLTDTQYF	TGTGCCAGTAGAGGGACTCGCTTGACAGATACGCAGTATTTT
TRBJ2-7	-	-	TRBV11-3	CASSRGPTYEQYF	TGTGCCAGCAGCCGGGGCCCCACCTACGAGCAGTACTTC
TRBJ2-7	TRBD2	-	TRBV7-2	CASSLGVSGAYEQYF	TGTGCCAGCAGCTTAGGGGTTAGCGGGGCCTACGAGCAGTACTTC
TRBJ2-1	TRBD2	-	TRBV18	CASSLIAGGRNEQFF	TGTGCCAGCTCACTGATAGCGGGAGGGCGGAATGAGCAGTTCTTC
TRBJ2-1	TRBD2	-	TRBV11-2	CASSLGTSGPTYNEQFF	TGTGCCAGCAGCTTAGGGACTAGCGGTCCGACCTACAATGAGCAGTTCTTC
TRBJ1-1	-	-	TRBV27	CASSPWVGTEAFF	TGTGCCAGCAGTCCGTGGGTCGGCACTGAAGCTTTCTTT
TRBJ1-3	-	-	TRBV5-1	CASSKNGGERDTIYF	TGCGCCAGCAGCAAAAACGGGGGGGAACGAGACACCATATATTTT
TRBJ1-2	-	-	TRBV30	CAWSAQSGKGYTF	TGTGCCTGGAGTGCCCAATCAGGGAAAGGCTACACCTTC
TRBJ2-5	TRBD2	-	TRBV7-2	CASSLRREGLGETQYF	TGTGCCAGCAGCTTAAGGCGGGAGGGCCTGGGAGAGACCCAGTACTTC
TRBJ2-6	-	-	TRBV19	CASSSALGRANVLTF	TGTGCCAGTAGTAGCGCCCTCGGGAGGGCCAACGTCCTGACTTTC